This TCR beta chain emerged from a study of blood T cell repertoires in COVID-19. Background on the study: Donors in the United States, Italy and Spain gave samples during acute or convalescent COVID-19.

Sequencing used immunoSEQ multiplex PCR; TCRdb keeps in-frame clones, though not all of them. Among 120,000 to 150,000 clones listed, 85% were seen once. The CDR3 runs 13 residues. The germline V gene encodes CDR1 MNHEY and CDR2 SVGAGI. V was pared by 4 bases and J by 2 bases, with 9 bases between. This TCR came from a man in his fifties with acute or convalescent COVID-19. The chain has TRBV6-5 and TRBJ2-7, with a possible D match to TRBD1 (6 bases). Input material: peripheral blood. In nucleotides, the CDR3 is TGTGCCAGCAGTTTACAGGGCGCCTACGAGCAGTACTTC. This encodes CASSLQGAYEQYF.